This TCR beta chain was captured in a study of blood T cell repertoires in COVID-19. Original data processing: For nucleated cells, counts were estimated from reference gene primer amplification. Using immunoSEQ multiplex PCR, the repertoire was profiled, and TCRdb retains in-frame clones only, with some absent. V and J calls and clone size are copied from that table; D and trimming were computed from the DNA. The data show about 33,000 clones, roughly 88% seen once. V lost 3 bases to trimming and J lost 2 bases, with 14 bases between them. In germline, CDR1 is LNHDA, CDR2 SQIVND (reference sequence). The CDR3 contains 16 residues.

The clonotype originates from a human donor in a cohort sampled during active COVID-19. The rearrangement links TRBV19 to TRBJ1-5, with D perhaps matching TRBD1 (5 bases). Sequenced material: peripheral blood. CDR3 sequence (DNA): TGTGCCAGTAGTATCCGTTGGGGAGGGGGCAATCAGCCCCAGCATTTT. Translated, it gives CASSIRWGGGNQPQHF. The entire variable domain, with the rest obtained from reference TRBV19 and TRBJ1-5, is as follows: DGGITQSPKYLFRKEGQNVTLSCEQNLNHDAMYWYRQDPGQGLRLIYYSQIVNDFQKGDIAEGYSVSREKKESFPLTVTSAQKNPTAFYLCASSIRWGGGNQPQHFGDGTRLSIL.